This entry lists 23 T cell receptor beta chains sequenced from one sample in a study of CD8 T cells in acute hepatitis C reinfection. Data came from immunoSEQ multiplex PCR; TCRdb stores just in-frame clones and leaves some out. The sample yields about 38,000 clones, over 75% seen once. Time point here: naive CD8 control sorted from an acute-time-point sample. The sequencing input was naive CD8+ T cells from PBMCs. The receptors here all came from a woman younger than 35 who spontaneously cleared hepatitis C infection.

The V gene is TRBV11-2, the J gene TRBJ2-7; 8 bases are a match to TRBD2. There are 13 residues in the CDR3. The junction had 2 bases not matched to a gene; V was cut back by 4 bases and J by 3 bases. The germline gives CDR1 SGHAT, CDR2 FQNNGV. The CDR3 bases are TGTGCCAGCAGCTCGGGACTAGACTACGAGCAGTACTTC. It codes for CASSSGLDYEQYF.

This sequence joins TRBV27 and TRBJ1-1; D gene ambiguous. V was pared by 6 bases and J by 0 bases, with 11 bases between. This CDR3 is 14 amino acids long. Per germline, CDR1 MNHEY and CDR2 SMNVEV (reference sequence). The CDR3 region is CASSAGGMNTEAFF. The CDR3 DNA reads TGTGCCAGCAGCGCCGGAGGTATGAACACTGAAGCTTTCTTT.

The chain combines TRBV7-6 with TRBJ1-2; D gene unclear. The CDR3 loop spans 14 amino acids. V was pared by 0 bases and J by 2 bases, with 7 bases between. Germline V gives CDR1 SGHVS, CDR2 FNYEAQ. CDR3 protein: CASSLAPENYGYTF. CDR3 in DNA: TGTGCCAGCAGCTTAGCGCCGGAGAACTATGGCTACACCTTC.

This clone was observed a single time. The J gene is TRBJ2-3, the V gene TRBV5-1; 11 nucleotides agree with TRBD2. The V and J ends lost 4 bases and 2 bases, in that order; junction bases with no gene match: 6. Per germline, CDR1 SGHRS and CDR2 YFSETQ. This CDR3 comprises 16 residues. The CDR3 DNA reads TGCGCCAGCAGCCCCGGGACTAGCGGCGTCACAGATACGCAGTATTTT. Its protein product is CASSPGTSGVTDTQYF.

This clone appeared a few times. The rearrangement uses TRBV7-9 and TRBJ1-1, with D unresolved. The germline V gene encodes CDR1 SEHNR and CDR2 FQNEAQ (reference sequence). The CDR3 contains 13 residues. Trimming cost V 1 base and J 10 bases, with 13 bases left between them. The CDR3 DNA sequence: TGTGCCAGCAGCTTAGAAACAGCTAACGGAGCTTTCTTT. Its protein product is CASSLETANGAFF. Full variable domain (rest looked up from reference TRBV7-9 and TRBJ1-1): DTGVSQNPRHKITKRGQNVTFRCDPISEHNRLYWYRQTLGQGPEFLTYFQNEAQLEKSRLLSDRFSAERPKGSFSTLEIQRTEQGDSAMYLCASSLETANGAFFGQGTRLTVV.

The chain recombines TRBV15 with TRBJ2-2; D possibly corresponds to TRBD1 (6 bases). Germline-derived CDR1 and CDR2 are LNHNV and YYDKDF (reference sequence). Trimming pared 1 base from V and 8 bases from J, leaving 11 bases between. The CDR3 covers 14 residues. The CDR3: CATSRGGLVGELFF. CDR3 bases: TGTGCCACCAGCAGAGGGGGGCTGGTAGGGGAGCTGTTTTTT.

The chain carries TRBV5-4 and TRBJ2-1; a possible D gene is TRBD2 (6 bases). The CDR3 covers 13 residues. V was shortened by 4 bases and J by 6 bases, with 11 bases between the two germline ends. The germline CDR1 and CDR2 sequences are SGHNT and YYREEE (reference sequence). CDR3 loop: CASSRGTSNEQFF. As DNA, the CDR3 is TGTGCCAGCAGCCGAGGGACTTCCAATGAGCAGTTCTTC.

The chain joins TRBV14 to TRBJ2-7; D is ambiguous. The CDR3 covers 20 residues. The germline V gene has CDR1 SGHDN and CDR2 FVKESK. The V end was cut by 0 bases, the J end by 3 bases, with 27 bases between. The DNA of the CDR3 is TGTGCCAGCAGCCAAGAACCCTACCAGGCTAGTATAAATCTGCTCTACGAGCAGTACTTC. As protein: CASSQEPYQASINLLYEQYF.

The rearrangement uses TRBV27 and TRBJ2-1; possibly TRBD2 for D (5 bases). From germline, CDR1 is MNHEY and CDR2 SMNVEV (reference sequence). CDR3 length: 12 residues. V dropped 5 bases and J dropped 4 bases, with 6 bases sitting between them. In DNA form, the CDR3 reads TGTGCCAGCAGTACGGGGTACAATGAGCAGTTCTTC. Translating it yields CASSTGYNEQFF.

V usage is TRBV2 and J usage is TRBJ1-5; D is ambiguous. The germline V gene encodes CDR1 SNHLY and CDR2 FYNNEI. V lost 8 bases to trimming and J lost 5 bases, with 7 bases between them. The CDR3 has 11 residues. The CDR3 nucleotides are TGTGCCAGCGGGGAATATCAGCCCCAGCATTTT. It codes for CASGEYQPQHF.

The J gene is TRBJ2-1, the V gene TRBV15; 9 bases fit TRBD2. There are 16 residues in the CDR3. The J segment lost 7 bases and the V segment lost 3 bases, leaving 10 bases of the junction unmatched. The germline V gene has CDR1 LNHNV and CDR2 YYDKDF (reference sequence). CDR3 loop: CATSSGSGLAENEQFF. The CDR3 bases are TGTGCCACCAGCAGTGGCTCGGGACTAGCCGAAAATGAGCAGTTCTTC.

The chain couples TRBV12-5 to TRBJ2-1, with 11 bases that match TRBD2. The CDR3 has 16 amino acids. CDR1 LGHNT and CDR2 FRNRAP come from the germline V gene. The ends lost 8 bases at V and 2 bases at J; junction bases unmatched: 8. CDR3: CASPVVAGGAYNEQFF. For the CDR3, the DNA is TGTGCTAGTCCGGTAGTAGCGGGAGGGGCCTACAATGAGCAGTTCTTC.

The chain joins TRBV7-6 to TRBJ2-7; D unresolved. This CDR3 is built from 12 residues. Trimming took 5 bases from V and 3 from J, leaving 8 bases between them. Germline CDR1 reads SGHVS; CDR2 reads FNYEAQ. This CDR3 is CASSITGYEQYF. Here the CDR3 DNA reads TGTGCCAGCAGCATTACCGGCTACGAGCAGTACTTC.

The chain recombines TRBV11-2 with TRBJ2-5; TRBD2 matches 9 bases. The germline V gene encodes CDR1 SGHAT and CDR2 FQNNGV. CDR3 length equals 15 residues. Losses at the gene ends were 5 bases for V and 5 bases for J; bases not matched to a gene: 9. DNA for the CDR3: TGTGCCAGCAGCGGTGAGGCTAGCGGGACGGAGACCCAGTACTTC. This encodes CASSGEASGTETQYF.

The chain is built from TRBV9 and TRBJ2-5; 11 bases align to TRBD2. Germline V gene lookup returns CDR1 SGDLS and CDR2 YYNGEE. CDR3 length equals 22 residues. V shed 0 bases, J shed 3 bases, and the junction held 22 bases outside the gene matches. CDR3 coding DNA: TGTGCCAGCAGCGTAGGTCGAAATACACCGGGACTAGCGGATATTCCAGAAGAGACCCAGTACTTC. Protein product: CASSVGRNTPGLADIPEETQYF.

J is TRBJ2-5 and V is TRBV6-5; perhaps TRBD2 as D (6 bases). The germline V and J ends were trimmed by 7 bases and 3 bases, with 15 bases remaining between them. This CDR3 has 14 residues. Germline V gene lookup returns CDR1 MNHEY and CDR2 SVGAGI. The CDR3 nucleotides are TGTGCCAGCAATCCTTGGGGAGGAGAAGAGACCCAGTACTTC. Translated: CASNPWGGEETQYF.

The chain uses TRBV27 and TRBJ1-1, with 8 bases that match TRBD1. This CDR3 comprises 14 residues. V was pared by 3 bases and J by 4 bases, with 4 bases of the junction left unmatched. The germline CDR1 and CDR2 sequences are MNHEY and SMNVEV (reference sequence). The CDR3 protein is CASSFGDRLTEAFF. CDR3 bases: TGTGCCAGCAGTTTCGGGGACAGGCTCACTGAAGCTTTCTTT.

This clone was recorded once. CDR3 amino acids: CASSTDGINEKLFF. The CDR3 region has the DNA TGTGCCAGCAGCACGGACGGGATTAATGAAAAACTGTTTTTT. The chain links TRBV5-4 to TRBJ1-4; D remains ambiguous. The CDR3 length is 14 residues. V was cut by 4 bases and J by 4 bases, with 11 bases left in between. The V gene's germline CDR1 is SGHNT and CDR2 YYREEE (reference sequence).

CDR3 sequence (DNA): TGCGCCAGCAGCATTGCGGGACAATCCTCAACACTGAGCTCCTACAATGAGCAGTTCTTC. This codes for CASSIAGQSSTLSSYNEQFF. The rearrangement uses TRBV5-1 and TRBJ2-1; TRBD1 or TRBD2 may be the D gene (6 bases each). V was pared by 4 bases and J by 0 bases, with 26 bases between. This CDR3 comprises 20 residues. CDR1 SGHRS and CDR2 YFSETQ come from the germline V gene.

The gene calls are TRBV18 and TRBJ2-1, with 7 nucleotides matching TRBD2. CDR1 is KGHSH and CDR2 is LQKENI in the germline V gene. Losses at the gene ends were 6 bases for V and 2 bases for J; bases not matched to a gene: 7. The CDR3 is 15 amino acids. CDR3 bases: TGTGCCAGCTCGGAAGCGGGATCTCCCTACAATGAGCAGTTCTTC. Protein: CASSEAGSPYNEQFF. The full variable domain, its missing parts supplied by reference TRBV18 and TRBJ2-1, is NAGVMQNPRHLVRRRGQEARLRCSPMKGHSHVYWYRQLPEEGLKFMVYLQKENIIDESGMPKERFSAEFPKEGPSILRIQQVVRGDSAAYFCASSEAGSPYNEQFFGPGTRLTVL.

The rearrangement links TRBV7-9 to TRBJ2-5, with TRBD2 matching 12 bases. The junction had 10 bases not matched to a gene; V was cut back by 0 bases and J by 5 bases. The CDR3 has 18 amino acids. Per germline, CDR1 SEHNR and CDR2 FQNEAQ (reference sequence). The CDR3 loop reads CASSLASSLAGGLETQYF. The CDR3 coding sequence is TGTGCCAGCAGCTTAGCTTCTTCACTAGCGGGAGGATTGGAGACCCAGTACTTC. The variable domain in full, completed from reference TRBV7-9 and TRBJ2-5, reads DTGVSQNPRHKITKRGQNVTFRCDPISEHNRLYWYRQTLGQGPEFLTYFQNEAQLEKSRLLSDRFSAERPKGSFSTLEIQRTEQGDSAMYLCASSLASSLAGGLETQYFGPGTRLLVL.

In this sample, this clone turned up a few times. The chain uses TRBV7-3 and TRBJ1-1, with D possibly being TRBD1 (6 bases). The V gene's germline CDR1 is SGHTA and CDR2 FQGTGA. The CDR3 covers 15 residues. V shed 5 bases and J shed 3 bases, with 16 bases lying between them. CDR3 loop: CASSRTGGRDTEAFF. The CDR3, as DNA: TGTGCCAGCAGCCGCACCGGGGGCAGGGACACTGAAGCTTTCTTT. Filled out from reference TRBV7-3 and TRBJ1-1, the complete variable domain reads GAGVSQTPSNKVTEKGKYVELRCDPISGHTALYWYRQSLGQGPEFLIYFQGTGAADDSGLPNDRFFAVRPEGSVSTLKIQRTERGDSAVYLCASSRTGGRDTEAFFGQGTRLTVV.

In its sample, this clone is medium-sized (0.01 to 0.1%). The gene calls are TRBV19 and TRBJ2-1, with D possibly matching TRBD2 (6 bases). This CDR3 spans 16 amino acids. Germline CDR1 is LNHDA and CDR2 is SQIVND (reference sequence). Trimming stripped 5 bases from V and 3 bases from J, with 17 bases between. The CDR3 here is CASSPSVSGLYNEQFF. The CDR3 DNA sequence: TGTGCCAGTAGTCCCTCTGTTAGCGGTCTCTACAATGAGCAGTTCTTC.